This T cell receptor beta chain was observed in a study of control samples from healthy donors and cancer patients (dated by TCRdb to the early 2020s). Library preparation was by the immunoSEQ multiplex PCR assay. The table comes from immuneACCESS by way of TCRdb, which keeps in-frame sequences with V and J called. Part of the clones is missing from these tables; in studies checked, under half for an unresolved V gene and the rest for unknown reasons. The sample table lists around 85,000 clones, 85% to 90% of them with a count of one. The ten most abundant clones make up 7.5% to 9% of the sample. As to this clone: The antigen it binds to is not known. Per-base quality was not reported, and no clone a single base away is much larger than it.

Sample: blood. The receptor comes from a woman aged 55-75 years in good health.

The encoded CDR3 is CASPYRDKWIVWDYGYTF. The DNA sequence reads TGTGCCAGTCCCTACAGGGACAAATGGATTGTTTGGGACTATGGCTACACCTTC. The V gene is TRBV27 and the J gene is TRBJ1-2, with TRBD1 tentatively as D gene (6 bases match). Based on the germline V gene (reference sequence), the CDR1 and CDR2 sequences are MNHEY and SMNVEV. V drops 9 bases and J drops 3 bases, leaving 29 bases in between. The CDR3 goes from the cysteine to the phenylalanine over 18 residues. Only the CDR3 portion is preserved as DNA: 54 bases, with reading frame beginning at the first base.